The 15 T cell receptor beta chains listed next were all sequenced from one sample in a study of shared clonotypes between healthy human individuals. Generated by immunoSEQ multiplex PCR, the TCRdb table keeps only in-frame clones and is missing some. The sample includes about 820,000 clones, 80% to 95% of them seen just once. Cells designated naive CD8 were CD45RO-negative and were positively selected for CCR7, with terminally differentiated effector memory CD45RA+ cells excluded. Source material: naive CD8+ T cells sorted from blood. These receptors were obtained from a man aged 30 to 39 in good health.

The CDR3: CASSQLTGGETEAFF. CDR3 coding DNA: TGCGCCAGCAGCCAACTTACAGGGGGGGAGACTGAAGCTTTCTTT. The rearrangement uses TRBV4-1 and TRBJ1-1, with TRBD1 identical over 8 bases. CDR1 is MGHRA and CDR2 is YSYEKL in the germline V gene. Unmatched junction bases numbered 7, after V lost 2 bases and J lost 5 bases. The CDR3 is made up of 15 amino acids.

This clone was counted a few times. Other DNA sequences in this specimen translate into the identical CDR3. The chain uses TRBV7-9 and TRBJ1-5; D remains ambiguous. The germline V gene encodes CDR1 SEHNR and CDR2 FQNEAQ (reference sequence). This CDR3 spans 12 amino acids. V lost 1 base, J lost 7 bases, and 5 bases lay in between. The CDR3, as DNA: TGTGCCAGCAGCTTAGGAGTCCAGCCCCAGCATTTT. It encodes CASSLGVQPQHF.

The chain carries TRBV15 and TRBJ2-1; no reliable D call. V shed 5 bases and J shed 9 bases, with 11 bases lying between them. The germline V gene encodes CDR1 LNHNV and CDR2 YYDKDF (reference sequence). CDR3 length: 12 amino acids. CDR3 sequence reads: CATSARRSEQFF. In DNA, the CDR3 is TGTGCCACCAGCGCGCGGAGAAGTGAGCAGTTCTTC.

The chain couples TRBV5-1 to TRBJ2-7, with 11 bases aligning to TRBD2. CDR1 and CDR2 from the germline V gene are SGHRS and YFSETQ. Germline trimming cut 2 bases from V and 2 bases from J; bases unmatched to any gene: 6. The CDR3 runs 16 residues. In DNA form, the CDR3 reads TGCGCCAGCAGCTTATTACTAGCGGGAGACCCCTACGAGCAGTACTTC. As protein: CASSLLLAGDPYEQYF. Variable domain in full (rest from reference TRBV5-1 and TRBJ2-7): KAGVTQTPRYLIKTRGQQVTLSCSPISGHRSVSWYQQTPGQGLQFLFEYFSETQRNKGNFPGRFSGRQFSNSRSEMNVSTLELGDSALYLCASSLLLAGDPYEQYFGPGTRLTVT.

J is TRBJ2-5 and V is TRBV6-6; D remains unclear. V was clipped by 2 bases and J by 2 bases, with 9 bases between them. The germline CDR1 and CDR2 sequences are MNHNY and SVGAGI (reference sequence). There are 14 residues in the CDR3. The CDR3 loop reads CASSYPDSQETQYF. The CDR3 coding sequence is TGTGCCAGCAGTTACCCTGACTCACAAGAGACCCAGTACTTC.

This clone showed up just a few times. The rearrangement uses TRBV29-1 and TRBJ2-7; TRBD2 is a possible D gene (6 bases). V was trimmed by 4 bases and J by 4 bases, leaving 14 bases between them. Per the germline V gene, CDR1 is SQVTM and CDR2 is ANQGSEA. The CDR3 spans 13 residues. The CDR3: CSVVHAGTYEQYF. The CDR3 coding sequence is TGCAGCGTTGTACACGCAGGGACTTACGAGCAGTACTTC.

The CDR3 spells CASSYFKGSSYEQYF. CDR3 DNA sequence: TGTGCCAGCAGTTACTTTAAGGGGAGCTCCTACGAGCAGTACTTC. The chain employs TRBV6-5 and TRBJ2-7; D tentatively reads TRBD1 or TRBD2 (5 bases each). Germline V gene lookup returns CDR1 MNHEY and CDR2 SVGAGI. The CDR3 covers 15 residues. With 1 base removed from V and 0 bases from J, the gap between germline ends came to 10 bases.

V is TRBV21-1 and J is TRBJ2-2; the table calls TRBD1, which could not be checked here. TRBV21-1 is assigned pseudogene status. This CDR3 is 15 amino acids long. CDR3 DNA sequence: TGTGCCAGCAGCAGACAGGGGGCGGACACCGGGGAGCTGTTTTTT. The encoded protein is CASSRQGADTGELFF.

This rearrangement joins TRBV9 to TRBJ2-1, with 10 bases fitting TRBD2. This CDR3 contains 15 residues. Losses at the gene ends were 3 bases for V and 2 bases for J; bases not matched to a gene: 2. Germline-derived CDR1 and CDR2 are SGDLS and YYNGEE. The CDR3 loop is CASSELAGTYNEQFF. For the CDR3, the DNA is TGTGCCAGCAGCGAACTAGCGGGAACCTACAATGAGCAGTTCTTC.

This clone was counted a single time. The chain combines TRBV30 with TRBJ2-7; possible D gene TRBD2, 5 bases. Trimming shortened V by 6 bases and J by 0 bases, and 9 bases separated the two germline ends. The CDR3 runs to 12 residues. Germline CDR1 is GTSNPN and CDR2 is SVGIG (reference sequence). DNA for the CDR3: TGTGCCTGCCACCGGGGCTCCTACGAGCAGTACTTC. It translates to CACHRGSYEQYF.

The chain carries TRBV27 and TRBJ1-4; no clear D. From germline, CDR1 is MNHEY and CDR2 SMNVEV (reference sequence). The CDR3 is made up of 14 amino acids. With 3 bases removed from V and 0 bases from J, the gap between germline ends came to 5 bases. The CDR3, as DNA: TGTGCCAGCAGTTTCCTTGCAACTAATGAAAAACTGTTTTTT. It encodes CASSFLATNEKLFF.

V gene TRBV7-2 combines with J gene TRBJ2-1; TRBD2 aligns across 8 bases. CDR1 and CDR2 (germline): SGHTA, FQGNSA. CDR3 length: 16 amino acids. Germline trimming cut 5 bases from V and 3 bases from J; bases unmatched to any gene: 9. This CDR3 is CASSPSRTSGYNEQFF. The CDR3, as DNA: TGTGCCAGCAGCCCGTCTCGTACTAGCGGCTACAATGAGCAGTTCTTC.

The chain couples TRBV4-3 to TRBJ1-1; the D gene is possibly TRBD1 (5 bases). There are 15 residues in the CDR3. The V and J ends lost 0 bases and 7 bases respectively, with 15 bases between them. CDR1 LGHNA and CDR2 YSLEER come from the germline V gene. CDR3 in DNA: TGCGCCAGCAGCCAAGATCGGCGGGGGGGAGGTGAAGCTTTCTTT. Amino acid sequence: CASSQDRRGGGEAFF.

The sample holds one count of this clone. V usage is TRBV27 and J usage is TRBJ2-2, with D possibly called TRBD1 or TRBD2 (6 bases each). The CDR3 consists of 17 residues. Trimming removed 3 bases from V and 4 bases from J, with 18 bases in between. Germline CDR1 reads MNHEY; CDR2 reads SMNVEV (reference sequence). The CDR3: CASSFSGGDTLTGELFF. CDR3 nucleotide sequence: TGTGCCAGCAGTTTTTCAGGAGGGGACACCCTCACCGGGGAGCTGTTTTTT.

This clone was counted only a few times. J is TRBJ1-5 and V is TRBV28; a possible D gene is TRBD1 (6 bases). Trimming stripped 3 bases from V and 7 bases from J, with 16 bases between. Germline values: CDR1 MDHEN, CDR2 SYDVKM. The CDR3 totals 15 residues. CDR3 DNA sequence: TGTGCCAGCAGTTTCTTCAGGGGTGGTGTCCAGCCCCAGCATTTT. Its translation is CASSFFRGGVQPQHF.